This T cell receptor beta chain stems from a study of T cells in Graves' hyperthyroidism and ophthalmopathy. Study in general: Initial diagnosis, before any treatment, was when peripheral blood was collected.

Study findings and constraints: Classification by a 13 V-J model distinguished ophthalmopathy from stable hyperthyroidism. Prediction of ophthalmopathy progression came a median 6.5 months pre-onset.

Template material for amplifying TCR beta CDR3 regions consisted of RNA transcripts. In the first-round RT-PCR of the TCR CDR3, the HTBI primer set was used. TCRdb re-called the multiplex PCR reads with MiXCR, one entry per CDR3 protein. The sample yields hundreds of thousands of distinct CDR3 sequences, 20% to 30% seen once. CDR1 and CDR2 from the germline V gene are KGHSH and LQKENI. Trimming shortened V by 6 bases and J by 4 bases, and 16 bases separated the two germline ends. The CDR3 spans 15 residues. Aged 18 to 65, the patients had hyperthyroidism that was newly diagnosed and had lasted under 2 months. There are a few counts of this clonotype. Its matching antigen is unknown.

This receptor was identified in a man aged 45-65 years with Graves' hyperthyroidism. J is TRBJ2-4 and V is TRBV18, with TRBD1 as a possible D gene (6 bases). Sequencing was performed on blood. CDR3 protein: CASSAQTGLKNIQYF. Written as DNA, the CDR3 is TGTGCCAGCTCCGCTCAAACAGGGTTAAAAAACATTCAGTACTTC.